A selection of T cell receptor beta chains follows, all from one sample in a study of Ad26.COV2.S vaccination and SARS-CoV-2 variants. TCRdb keeps only in-frame clones here, not all; method: immunoSEQ multiplex PCR. The sample records 200,000 to 300,000 clones, approximately 88% being singletons. This specimen consisted of peripheral blood, obtained in a trial of Ad26.COV2.S vaccine versus placebo. Receptors originate from a person between 18 and 65 years old who received the Ad26.COV2.S COVID-19 vaccine or a placebo. Both conserved end residues are part of each CDR3. A D gene is named only where the DNA matches it firmly. Only some rows state a clone size, as once, few, many or a class for expanded clones.

TRBV7-2,-,TRBD1,TRBJ1-5,CASSSTGGGQPQHF,TGTGCCAGCAGCTCCACAGGGGGAGGTCAGCCCCAGCATTTT
TRBV5-1,-,-,TRBJ2-3,CASSLERGIEATDTQYF,TGCGCCAGCAGCTTGGAAAGAGGGATAGAGGCCACAGATACGCAGTATTTT
TRBV6-5,-,-,TRBJ1-2,CASPYEGISGYTF,TGTGCCAGCCCCTACGAGGGGATAAGTGGCTACACCTTC
TRBV6-2/TRBV6-3,-,-,TRBJ2-5,CASSFPALTQYF,TGTGCCAGCAGTTTCCCAGCCTTGACCCAGTACTTC
TRBV4-2,-,TRBD1,TRBJ1-4,CASSDRGHEKLFF,TGTGCCAGCAGCGACAGGGGGCATGAAAAACTGTTTTTT
TRBV24-1,-,TRBD1,TRBJ2-1,CATSLTPGTGGYNEQFF,TGTGCCACCAGTCTAACCCCGGGGACAGGGGGCTACAATGAGCAGTTCTTC
TRBV11-1,-,TRBD1,TRBJ1-2,CASSPLPDRTRGYTF,TGTGCCAGCAGCCCCCTCCCGGACAGGACGAGGGGCTACACCTTC
TRBV5-1,many,-,TRBJ2-1,CASSLSTQSYNEQFF,TGCGCCAGCAGCTTGAGTACTCAGTCCTACAATGAGCAGTTCTTC
TRBV18,-,-,TRBJ1-5,CARTNQPQHF,TGTGCCAGGACCAATCAGCCCCAGCATTTT
TRBV6-5,-,TRBD1,TRBJ1-6,CASSPSGQGGSPLHF,TGTGCCAGCAGCCCCTCGGGACAGGGAGGCTCACCCCTCCACTTT
TRBV2,once,TRBD1,TRBJ2-4,CASSKTGEGIQYF,TGTGCCAGCAGCAAGACAGGGGAAGGCATTCAGTACTTC
TRBV3-1/TRBV3-2,-,-,TRBJ1-2,CASSQGEGSGGYTF,TGTGCCAGCAGCCAAGGGGAAGGGTCAGGTGGCTACACCTTC
TRBV5-1,-,-,TRBJ2-7,CASRYAPGGADRSYEQYF,TGCGCCAGCAGATACGCCCCGGGGGGGGCGGACAGGTCCTACGAGCAGTACTTC
TRBV7-9,-,-,TRBJ2-7,CASSYKSGADEQYF,TGTGCCAGCAGCTACAAGTCGGGGGCCGACGAGCAGTACTTC
TRBV25-1,medium-sized,-,TRBJ1-1,CACGGTEAFF,TGTGCCTGTGGTGGTACTGAAGCTTTCTTT
TRBV19,-,TRBD2,TRBJ2-1,CASGTSGSNEQFF,TGTGCCAGCGGGACTAGCGGAAGCAATGAGCAGTTCTTC
TRBV7-2,-,-,TRBJ2-5,CASSLGRGPYQETQYF,TGTGCCAGCAGCTTAGGCCGGGGCCCGTACCAAGAGACCCAGTACTTC
TRBV3-1/TRBV3-2,-,-,TRBJ1-2,CASSRSDSNYGYTF,TGTGCCAGCAGCCGAAGCGACAGTAACTATGGCTACACCTTC
TRBV10-3,-,-,TRBJ2-7,CAIREGPPSDYEQYF,TGTGCCATCAGAGAAGGCCCCCCTAGCGATTACGAGCAGTACTTC
TRBV4-3,-,-,TRBJ2-1,CASSQGPLPGETRNEQFF,TGCGCCAGCAGCCAAGGACCCCTACCGGGGGAGACACGGAATGAGCAGTTCTTC
TRBV2,-,-,TRBJ2-5,CASIERDTKTQYF,TGTGCCAGCATAGAAAGGGACACTAAGACCCAGTACTTC
TRBV28,-,TRBD2,TRBJ2-1,CASSFLAGIYNEQFF,TGTGCCAGCAGTTTCTTAGCGGGAATCTACAATGAGCAGTTCTTC
TRBV5-1,-,-,TRBJ2-1,CASSGTVGGDSYNEQFF,TGCGCCAGCAGCGGAACTGTCGGGGGAGACTCATACAATGAGCAGTTCTTC
TRBV5-1,-,TRBD2,TRBJ2-7,CASSSDGLAGGSPYEQYF,TGCGCCAGCAGCTCGGATGGACTAGCGGGAGGTTCTCCCTACGAGCAGTACTTC
TRBV19,-,TRBD2,TRBJ2-7,CASSMRLAGGPILYEQYF,TGTGCCAGTAGTATGAGGCTAGCGGGAGGGCCTATCCTCTACGAGCAGTACTTC
TRBV11-1,-,TRBD1,TRBJ2-7,CASRSRQGGIHEQYF,TGTGCCAGCAGATCCCGACAGGGGGGCATCCACGAGCAGTACTTC
TRBV6-6,once,TRBD1,TRBJ2-6,CATYGTGVSGANVLTF,TGTGCCACCTACGGGACAGGGGTATCTGGGGCCAACGTCCTGACTTTC
TRBV5-4,-,-,TRBJ2-5,CASSWAGVQETQYF,TGTGCCAGCAGCTGGGCTGGGGTCCAAGAGACCCAGTACTTC
TRBV5-4,once,TRBD2,TRBJ2-7,CASSRTAGGLRGYEQYF,TGTGCCAGCAGCCGTACAGCGGGGGGGCTCCGCGGATATGAGCAGTACTTC
TRBV2,-,TRBD1,TRBJ2-4,CASSEKGAGKNIQYF,TGTGCCAGCAGTGAGAAGGGGGCTGGCAAAAACATTCAGTACTTC
TRBV28,-,TRBD2,TRBJ2-3,CAGGGTSGRAVADTQYF,TGTGCCGGCGGCGGAACTAGCGGGAGGGCCGTCGCAGATACGCAGTATTTT
TRBV7-2,-,TRBD1,TRBJ1-2,CASSFTLQGADYTF,TGTGCCAGCAGCTTCACACTACAGGGGGCGGACTACACCTTC
TRBV30,once,-,TRBJ1-2,CAWSSGTSIGYTF,TGTGCCTGGAGCTCCGGCACCTCGATCGGCTACACCTTC
TRBV6-2/TRBV6-3,-,-,TRBJ1-2,CASSRNYGYTF,TGTGCCAGCAGTCGGAACTATGGCTACACCTTC
TRBV19,-,TRBD2,TRBJ2-5,CASSISGLSQETQYF,TGTGCCAGTAGTATCTCGGGACTATCCCAAGAGACCCAGTACTTC
TRBV5-1,-,-,TRBJ1-2,CASSLFSTNYGYTF,TGCGCCAGCAGCTTGTTTTCCACTAACTATGGCTACACCTTC
TRBV6-1,once,TRBD1,TRBJ1-2,CASSERAGGARYTF,TGTGCCAGCAGTGAAAGAGCAGGGGGGGCCCGGTACACCTTC
TRBV7-9,few,-,TRBJ1-2,CASSSARQERDGYTF,TGTGCCAGCAGCTCTGCCCGACAGGAAAGGGATGGCTACACCTTC
TRBV28,-,-,TRBJ1-2,CASTTSGTYGYTF,TGTGCCAGCACCACTTCCGGAACCTATGGCTACACCTTC
TRBV6-2/TRBV6-3,-,-,TRBJ2-7,CASSYYQLRDEQYF,TGTGCCAGCAGTTACTACCAGCTGAGGGACGAGCAGTACTTC
TRBV5-1,-,-,TRBJ1-6,CASSLGGLENSPLHF,TGCGCCAGCAGCTTGGGGGGGCTAGAAAATTCACCCCTCCACTTT
TRBV4-1,-,TRBD2,TRBJ2-5,CASSQDPAGGLQETQYF,TGCGCCAGCAGCCAAGATCCAGCGGGAGGGTTACAAGAGACCCAGTACTTC
TRBV6-4,-,-,TRBJ2-1,CASSYTHGGYNEQFF,TGTGCCAGCAGCTATACTCACGGGGGCTACAATGAGCAGTTCTTC
TRBV18,-,-,TRBJ2-4,CASSDPRGGRAKNIQYF,TGTGCCAGCTCAGATCCACGCGGGGGCCGAGCCAAAAACATTCAGTACTTC
TRBV7-9,-,-,TRBJ1-4,CASSSSGGSLFF,TGTGCCAGCAGCTCCTCCGGGGGAAGTCTGTTTTTT
TRBV5-1,-,TRBD1,TRBJ2-7,CASSLWTGTGYEQYF,TGCGCCAGCAGCCTCTGGACAGGGACGGGCTACGAGCAGTACTTC
TRBV7-9,-,-,TRBJ2-5,CASSLVEKRPQYF,TGTGCCAGCAGCTTAGTGGAAAAGAGACCCCAGTACTTC
TRBV7-3,-,TRBD2,TRBJ2-3,CASSLDSGGADTQYF,TGTGCCAGCAGCTTAGATAGCGGGGGGGCAGATACGCAGTATTTT
TRBV5-1,-,TRBD1,TRBJ2-5,CASSGRTGSETQYF,TGCGCCAGCAGCGGCAGGACAGGGTCCGAGACCCAGTACTTC